This TCR beta chain emerged from a study of early T cells in non-severe SARS-CoV-2 infection. Whole-study context: Sequencing was performed on bulk RNA from unsorted whole blood, leaving chains unpaired. Study conclusions and caveats: The matching step, a VDJdb search, favored anti-spike CD8 responses and missed private and CD4 specificities.

J was trimmed by 2 bases and V by 6 bases; bases with no gene match: 5. The V gene's germline CDR1 is DFQATT and CDR2 SNEGSKA (reference sequence). This CDR3 is built from 14 residues. Comments on this clonotype: Its antigen is undetermined.

Individual cDNA molecules carried attached unique molecular identifiers. TCRdb passed the 5' RACE reads through MiXCR, listing each CDR3 protein once. Of 85,000 to 100,000 distinct CDR3 sequences listed, roughly 17% are singletons. The sample consisted of whole blood, taken at baseline. This receptor was identified in an adult who was a healthcare worker with PCR-confirmed SARS-CoV-2 infection or an uninfected control (not recorded which). The chain employs TRBV20-1 and TRBJ2-3; 10 nucleotides align to TRBD2. The chain's CDR3 is CSAQLAGATDTQYF. DNA of the CDR3: TGCAGTGCCCAGCTAGCGGGGGCCACAGATACGCAGTATTTT.